Sequencing of this T cell receptor (beta chain) was carried out in a study of cytomegalovirus exposure and HLA in healthy donors. Across the whole study: Prior work identified around 100 million unique TCR beta sequences in 190 million or so T cells.

Study results and limitations: A further, later analysis showed that HLA-associated TCR beta chains (compared with equally common others) were more clonally expanded.

V was shortened by 6 bases and J by 7 bases, with 10 bases between the two germline ends. The CDR3 extends over 12 amino acids. The V gene's germline CDR1 is SGHDN and CDR2 FVKESK. This clone turned up a few times. The antigen is not known. The PCR employed 60 Vbeta primers together with 13 Jbeta primers. Using immunoSEQ multiplex PCR, the repertoire was profiled, and TCRdb retains in-frame clones only, with some absent. The data show 99,000 or so clones, with over 9.5% seen just once and more than 15% held by the top ten. The chain combines TRBV14 with TRBJ2-1; no firm D call. The sequence was collected from a man in his forties or fifties in good health and CMV-seropositive. Input material: PBMCs. The CDR3 nucleotides read TGTGCCAGCAGTCCGAACTATAATGAGCAGTTCTTC. Protein sequence: CASSPNYNEQFF.